The clone carrying this T cell receptor (beta chain) was found a few times. Its antigen remains unidentified. The sample comes from a study of response to subunit inactivated influenza vaccine. Study results and limitations: With each seasonal influenza vaccination, the authors suggested, few new T cells are recruited.

MiXCR, run by TCRdb on the RT-PCR reads, gives a single entry per CDR3 protein. Of around 530,000 distinct CDR3 sequences in the sample, 10% to 15% are singletons; the top ten hold 10% to 13%. The source was PBMCs from blood, collected on the day of vaccination. The sequence derives from a man aged 50 or older who received an inactivated influenza vaccine.

DNA for the CDR3: TGTGCCAGCAGCCGCTGGACTAGCGGGGGTGATACGCAGTATTTT. As protein: CASSRWTSGGDTQYF. The V gene is TRBV14, the J gene TRBJ2-3, with 13 positions matching TRBD2. This CDR3 is built from 15 residues. The germline gives CDR1 SGHDN, CDR2 FVKESK. V shed 4 bases, J shed 6 bases, and the junction held 4 bases outside the gene matches.